Following are 19 T cell receptor beta chains from one sample sequenced in a study of regulatory T cells in long-lasting Graves disease. According to the study, TCR beta libraries were built with iRepertoire HTBI primers and CDR3-region Arm-PCR. A single record per CDR3 protein comes from TCRdb applying MiXCR to the multiplex PCR reads. The sample lists roughly 500,000 distinct CDR3 sequences; more than 20% were seen once. Time point here: persistent/refractory GD, antithyroid drugs over 5 years with positive TRAb. There was RNA extracted from PBMCs, and the TCR library was made from it. The sequences come from peripheral blood mononuclear cells (PBMCs), collected when the disease was refractory, from a patient treated with antithyroid drugs. Every receptor here comes from a female donor with Graves disease.

In its sample, this clonotype was seen many times. The chain links TRBV7-9 to TRBJ2-2; no definite D call. CDR1 is SEHNR and CDR2 is FQNEAQ in the germline V gene (reference sequence). The CDR3 length is 13 residues. Trimming left V 3 bases short and J 5 bases short, with 7 bases between. The chain's CDR3 is CASSFTETGELFF. CDR3 bases: TGTGCCAGCAGCTTCACAGAAACCGGGGAGCTGTTTTTT.

V gene TRBV7-9 combines with J gene TRBJ2-7, with unresolved D. The germline V gene has CDR1 SEHNR and CDR2 FQNEAQ (reference sequence). With 1 base removed from V and 1 base from J, the gap between germline ends came to 8 bases. The CDR3 loop spans 14 amino acids. The CDR3 DNA sequence: TGTGCCAGCAGCTTAGTAGAGGCATCCTACGAGCAGTACTTC. Translating it yields CASSLVEASYEQYF.

CDR3 region: CASSSGLAWFF. As DNA, the CDR3 is TGTGCCAGCAGTTCGGGACTAGCGTGGTTCTTC. This rearrangement joins TRBV28 to TRBJ2-1, with 10 nucleotides matching TRBD2. The junction had 3 bases not matched to a gene; V was cut back by 4 bases and J by 15 bases. CDR1 is MDHEN and CDR2 is SYDVKM in the germline V gene. The CDR3 contains 11 residues.

This clonotype was counted ten times or more. V is TRBV28 and J is TRBJ2-5; D call uncertain. The germline gives CDR1 MDHEN, CDR2 SYDVKM. The CDR3 is 11 residues long. The V and J ends lost 8 bases and 4 bases respectively, with 8 bases between them. The CDR3 DNA reads as TGTGCCAGCCCGACTTTAGAGACCCAGTACTTC. Protein sequence: CASPTLETQYF.

This sequence joins TRBV27 and TRBJ2-3, with D tentatively TRBD2 (5 bases). The germline gives CDR1 MNHEY, CDR2 SMNVEV (reference sequence). Trimming removed 6 bases at V and 2 bases at J, with 9 bases between. The CDR3 totals 13 residues. The CDR3 spells CASSDYSTDTQYF. CDR3 DNA sequence: TGTGCCAGCAGCGACTATTCCACAGATACGCAGTATTTT.

This clonotype was counted at least ten times. The rearrangement joins TRBV5-1 to TRBJ2-2; 10 bases agree with TRBD2. Per the germline V gene, CDR1 is SGHRS and CDR2 is YFSETQ. J was trimmed by 10 bases and V by 0 bases; bases with no gene match: 15. CDR3 length: 18 amino acids. The CDR3 loop reads CASSLEVLASGSKVELFF. CDR3 DNA: TGCGCCAGCAGCTTGGAGGTTTTGGCTAGCGGGAGTAAAGTGGAGCTGTTTTTT.

The chain joins TRBV9 to TRBJ1-6; D remains unclear. With 4 bases removed from V and 8 bases from J, the gap between germline ends came to 13 bases. CDR1 is SGDLS and CDR2 is YYNGEE in the germline V gene. CDR3 length: 14 residues. The CDR3, as DNA: TGTGCCAGCAGCCCAGATCCGGTGGATTCACCCCTCCACTTT. Its translation is CASSPDPVDSPLHF.

The chain employs TRBV29-1 and TRBJ1-2, with 9 bases lining up with TRBD1. The CDR3 sequence is 16 residues long. The germline V gene has CDR1 SQVTM and CDR2 ANQGSEA. Unmatched junction bases numbered 10, after V lost 3 bases and J lost 2 bases. The CDR3 nucleotides read TGCAGCGTTGATAGACAGGGGGGGAGAGGGAACTATGGCTACACCTTC. It is translated as CSVDRQGGRGNYGYTF.

This chain connects TRBV12-5 to TRBJ2-1; maybe TRBD2 (5 bases). The CDR3 has 13 amino acids. The V end lost 4 bases, the J end lost 7 bases, and 11 bases lay between the germline ends. The germline V gene has CDR1 LGHNT and CDR2 FRNRAP. The CDR3 is CASGSSLDNEQFF. CDR3 bases: TGTGCTAGTGGTTCTAGCCTCGATAATGAGCAGTTCTTC.

This clonotype showed up many times. The rearrangement joins TRBV6-1 to TRBJ1-1; tentatively, D is TRBD1 (6 bases). V was pared by 5 bases and J by 8 bases, with 9 bases between. The CDR3 is 11 amino acids. Per the germline V gene, CDR1 is MNHNS and CDR2 is SASEGT. CDR3: CASSRTAEAFF. In DNA form, the CDR3 reads TGTGCCAGCAGTCGGACAGCCGAAGCTTTCTTT.

The table lists this clonotype with a few counts. Germline is not matched at one junction end, which may reflect a read error. V usage is TRBV6-2 or TRBV6-3 and J usage is TRBJ2-4, with D possibly being TRBD2 (6 bases). CDR1 and CDR2 (germline): MNHEY, SVGEGT. The CDR3 is 14 residues long. CDR3 protein: CASSYSARVGGVIF. The CDR3 DNA follows: TGTGCCAGCAGTTATTCTGCTCGGGTGGGGGGTGTTATTTTC.

On this clonotype itself: Being one base from a much bigger clone, this may be a read error. V gene TRBV6-1 combines with J gene TRBJ1-1; tentative D call: TRBD1 (6 bases). This CDR3 comprises 15 residues. Germline values: CDR1 MNHNS, CDR2 SASEGT. CDR3 nucleotides: TGTACCAGCAGTGAGTGGGGGGCAGGGGTTTCTGAAGCTTTCTTT. It encodes CTSSEWGAGVSEAFF.

The chain joins TRBV6-5 to TRBJ2-2; maybe TRBD2 (6 bases). The CDR3 is made up of 16 amino acids. Germline assignment: CDR1 MNHEY and CDR2 SVGAGI. The V end lost 3 bases, the J end lost 1 base, and 12 bases lay between the germline ends. The CDR3 sequence is CASSYDGGRNTGELFF. The CDR3, as DNA: TGTGCCAGCAGTTATGATGGGGGGAGGAACACCGGGGAGCTGTTTTTT.

The V call is TRBV9, the J call TRBJ2-2, with D maybe TRBD2 (6 bases). V lost 2 bases to trimming and J lost 1 base, with 12 bases between them. Germline V lookup: CDR1 SGDLS, CDR2 YYNGEE. The CDR3 has 16 residues. CDR3 sequence: CASSVGSGENTGELFF. As DNA, the CDR3 is TGTGCCAGCAGCGTCGGTAGCGGAGAGAACACCGGGGAGCTGTTTTTT.

Ten or more counts support this clonotype. The chain has TRBV7-6 and TRBJ2-7; 14 bases line up with TRBD2. The germline V gene has CDR1 SGHVS and CDR2 FNYEAQ. V shed 5 bases, J shed 5 bases, and the junction held 8 bases outside the gene matches. CDR3 length: 16 residues. CDR3 residues: CASSPGTSGSLHEQYF. The CDR3, as DNA: TGTGCCAGCAGCCCCGGGACTAGCGGGAGTCTCCACGAGCAGTACTTC. The full variable domain, completed using reference TRBV7-6 and TRBJ2-7, is GAGVSQSPRYKVTKRGQDVALRCDPISGHVSLYWYRQALGQGPEFLTYFNYEAQQDKSGLPNDRFSAERPEGSISTLTIQRTEQRDSAMYRCASSPGTSGSLHEQYFGPGTRLTVT.

V usage is TRBV7-2 and J usage is TRBJ2-7; no clear D gene. Germline assignment: CDR1 SGHTA and CDR2 FQGNSA. CDR3 length equals 14 residues. The V and J ends lost 5 bases and 7 bases respectively, with 18 bases between them. CDR3 coding DNA: TGTGCCAGCAGCCCAAGGACGGCTATGCGGGAGCAGTACTTC. Its translation is CASSPRTAMREQYF.

The chain links TRBV4-1 to TRBJ2-1, with TRBD2 as a possible D gene (6 bases). V was shortened by 1 base and J by 9 bases, with 16 bases between the two germline ends. The CDR3 contains 15 residues. In germline, CDR1 is MGHRA, CDR2 YSYEKL. The CDR3 loop is CASSQGMTSTAEQFF. The DNA for the CDR3 is TGCGCCAGCAGCCAAGGAATGACTAGTACGGCTGAGCAGTTCTTC.

The sample holds a few counts of this clonotype. This chain joins TRBV19 and TRBJ1-5, with D hard to call. The CDR3 contains 16 residues. Germline CDR1 LNHDA, CDR2 SQIVND (reference sequence). V lost 3 bases, J lost 5 bases, and 17 bases lay in between. DNA for the CDR3: TGTGCCAGTAGTATCGGGAGTACCCCCGTTGATCAGCCCCAGCATTTT. It specifies CASSIGSTPVDQPQHF. Full variable domain (missing parts from reference TRBV19 and TRBJ1-5): DGGITQSPKYLFRKEGQNVTLSCEQNLNHDAMYWYRQDPGQGLRLIYYSQIVNDFQKGDIAEGYSVSREKKESFPLTVTSAQKNPTAFYLCASSIGSTPVDQPQHFGDGTRLSIL.

The chain has TRBV4-3 and TRBJ2-5; TRBD1 matches 9 bases. The germline CDR1 and CDR2 sequences are LGHNA and YSLEER. V dropped 0 bases and J dropped 4; count of bases not matched to a gene: 3. The CDR3 has 15 residues. This CDR3 reads CASSQDQGQGETQYF. CDR3 DNA sequence: TGCGCCAGCAGCCAAGATCAGGGACAGGGAGAGACCCAGTACTTC.